Shown below are 29 T cell receptor beta chains from a single sample sequenced in a study of a mutant IDH1 vaccine in newly diagnosed glioma. Libraries were prepared by immunoSEQ multiplex PCR; TCRdb keeps only in-frame clonotypes and omits some of them. Among 40,000 or so clones listed, about 76% were seen once. For these receptors, no antigen is known. Stated time point: week 23, last vaccination. Topical imiquimod was applied with each vaccine dose, which held 300 ug of mutant IDH1 20-mer peptide. The sequencing here drew on PBMCs, taken from a glioma patient whose treatment included an IDH1 peptide vaccine. The receptors originated from a man aged 45-65 years with glioma.

The sample holds one count of this clone. This sequence joins TRBV27 and TRBJ1-4; D is possibly TRBD1 (5 bases). Trimming cost V 5 bases and J 2 bases, with 9 bases left between them. This CDR3 is 14 amino acids long. Germline CDR1 MNHEY, CDR2 SMNVEV (reference sequence). In DNA, the CDR3 is TGTGCCAGCAGTCCGGGGCTTACTAATGAAAAACTGTTTTTT. This codes for CASSPGLTNEKLFF.

This chain connects TRBV11-3 to TRBJ2-7; D is uncertain. Germline CDR1 SGHNT, CDR2 YENEEA. The germline V and J ends were trimmed by 2 bases and 3 bases, with 8 bases remaining between them. CDR3 size: 13 residues. CDR3 sequence reads: CASSLYSGYEQYF. CDR3 bases: TGTGCCAGCAGCTTATACTCTGGCTACGAGCAGTACTTC.

The chain couples TRBV5-1 to TRBJ1-5; 10 nucleotides line up with TRBD1. CDR1 SGHRS and CDR2 YFSETQ come from the germline V gene. This CDR3 is built from 16 residues. Trimming removed 5 bases from V and 2 bases from J; junction bases left unmatched: 7. CDR3 DNA: TGCGCCAGCAGTCTGACAGGGGGCAAGGGCAATCAGCCCCAGCATTTT. Its translation is CASSLTGGKGNQPQHF.

J is TRBJ1-2 and V is TRBV29-1, with TRBD1 matching 9 bases. Germline trimming cut 4 bases from V and 2 bases from J; bases unmatched to any gene: 8. The CDR3 loop spans 15 amino acids. From germline, CDR1 is SQVTM and CDR2 ANQGSEA. CDR3 sequence (DNA): TGCAGCGTTGTGGGGGACAGGGAATTAAACTATGGCTACACCTTC. Translation gives CSVVGDRELNYGYTF. Looking up the rest from reference TRBV29-1 and TRBJ1-2 gives the full variable domain: SAVISQKPSRDICQRGTSLTIQCQVDSQVTMMFWYRQQPGQSLTLIATANQGSEATYESGFVIDKFPISRPNLTFSTLTVSNMSPEDSSIYLCSVVGDRELNYGYTFGSGTRLTVV.

The chain carries TRBV13 and TRBJ2-7; the match to TRBD1 covers 9 bases. V was pared by 3 bases and J by 6 bases, with 9 bases of the junction left unmatched. There are 15 residues in the CDR3. CDR1 PRHDT and CDR2 FYEKMQ come from the germline V gene (reference sequence). CDR3 coding DNA: TGTGCCAGCAGCTTTCCCGGGACAGGGAGGAGCGAGCAGTACTTC. Its protein product is CASSFPGTGRSEQYF.

This clone was found a few times. The chain is built from TRBV27 and TRBJ1-6; D perhaps matches TRBD1 (6 bases). V gave up 2 bases and J gave up 8 bases, with 10 bases separating them. CDR1 and CDR2 (germline): MNHEY, SMNVEV (reference sequence). CDR3 size: 14 residues. The CDR3 sequence: CASSLRGGYSPLHF. CDR3 in DNA: TGTGCCAGCAGTTTAAGGGGGGGTTATTCACCCCTCCACTTT.

This clone was observed a few times. The chain has TRBV4-2 and TRBJ2-7, with D possibly being TRBD1 (5 bases). Germline lookup yields CDR1 LGHNA and CDR2 YNFKEQ. This CDR3 has 14 residues. V lost 2 bases and J lost 7, with 15 bases in between. CDR3 sequence: CASSQSNRMREQYF. DNA of the CDR3: TGTGCCAGCAGCCAAAGTAACAGGATGAGGGAGCAGTACTTC.

This clone was recorded a few times. The CDR3 DNA follows: TGCGCCAGCAGCCAGGTGGGGGCCCCCGGCACTGAAGCTTTCTTT. Protein sequence: CASSQVGAPGTEAFF. V and J are TRBV4-1 and TRBJ1-1; D is possibly TRBD1 (6 bases). The CDR3 has 15 residues. V shed 3 bases and J shed 4 bases, with 15 bases lying between them. CDR1 MGHRA and CDR2 YSYEKL come from the germline V gene.

The chain has TRBV6-5 and TRBJ2-6; unclear D gene. The CDR3 is 15 amino acids. Trimming removed 8 bases from V and 2 bases from J, with 13 bases in between. Germline CDR1 and CDR2: MNHEY and SVGAGI. The CDR3 nucleotides read TGTGCCAGCTACGGGTTTACTACTGGGGCCAACGTCCTGACTTTC. It encodes CASYGFTTGANVLTF.

V is TRBV9 and J is TRBJ2-7, with a weak D call TRBD1 (5 bases). The CDR3 totals 14 residues. Trimming took 3 bases from V and 0 from J, leaving 10 bases between them. Germline-derived CDR1 and CDR2 are SGDLS and YYNGEE. In DNA, the CDR3 is TGTGCCAGCAGCGGGTTAGACAGCTCCTACGAGCAGTACTTC. This sequence encodes CASSGLDSSYEQYF.

The CDR3 loop reads CASRGNRTVYEQYF. The CDR3, as DNA: TGTGCCAGCCGGGGGAACCGGACAGTCTACGAGCAGTACTTC. The rearrangement joins TRBV6-4 to TRBJ2-7; either TRBD1 or TRBD2 may fit D (6 bases each). The germline CDR1 and CDR2 sequences are MRHNA and SNTAGT. The CDR3 has 14 residues. Trimming stripped 8 bases from V and 3 bases from J, with 17 bases between.

By sample share, this clone is medium-sized. The J gene is TRBJ1-1, the V gene TRBV6-5; D remains ambiguous. The germline V gene has CDR1 MNHEY and CDR2 SVGAGI. The CDR3 is 15 residues long. V was shortened by 6 bases and J by 1 base, with 15 bases between the two germline ends. The CDR3 DNA reads TGTGCCAGCAGGGATTCGTCACAGAAGAACACTGAAGCTTTCTTT. Protein: CASRDSSQKNTEAFF.

V and J are TRBV5-1 and TRBJ2-7, with TRBD1 as a possible D gene (6 bases). This CDR3 is built from 18 residues. Germline CDR1 SGHRS, CDR2 YFSETQ. Deletions cut 1 base from V and 1 base from J, with 21 bases between. The CDR3 DNA follows: TGCGCCAGCAGCTTGCATCTTGGAGCTAGGGACACTTCCTACGAGCAGTACTTC. This codes for CASSLHLGARDTSYEQYF.

This clone was counted a few times. The V and J genes are TRBV6-1 and TRBJ2-3; D not certain. The CDR3 is 14 residues long. Germline V gene sequence: CDR1 MNHNS, CDR2 SASEGT. Trimming cost V 4 bases and J 2 bases, with 10 bases left between them. CDR3 nucleotides: TGTGCCAGCAGTGCCCGGAGACACACAGATACGCAGTATTTT. It encodes CASSARRHTDTQYF.

V is TRBV27 and J is TRBJ2-3; D unclear. CDR1 and CDR2 from the germline V gene are MNHEY and SMNVEV (reference sequence). V lost 6 bases and J lost 5, with 6 bases in between. The CDR3 is 11 residues long. Written as DNA, the CDR3 is TGTGCCAGCAGATTAGTAGATACGCAGTATTTT. Translating gives CASRLVDTQYF.

The rearrangement uses TRBV27 and TRBJ1-2, with 10 bases aligning to TRBD1. This CDR3 comprises 16 residues. V lost 3 bases and J lost 4; bases outside the gene matches: 8. Germline CDR1 reads MNHEY; CDR2 reads SMNVEV (reference sequence). CDR3 amino acids: CASSFTGQGGLYGYTF. The CDR3 DNA sequence: TGTGCCAGCAGTTTTACTGGACAGGGGGGCCTCTATGGCTACACCTTC.

This sequence joins TRBV30 and TRBJ1-4, with D possibly matching TRBD1 (5 bases). There are 17 residues in the CDR3. Germline V lookup: CDR1 GTSNPN, CDR2 SVGIG (reference sequence). The germline V and J ends were trimmed by 3 bases and 0 bases, with 17 bases remaining between them. CDR3 amino acids: CAWRGTDRIATNEKLFF. In DNA, the CDR3 is TGTGCCTGGAGGGGGACTGATAGAATTGCAACTAATGAAAAACTGTTTTTT.

The J gene is TRBJ1-5, the V gene TRBV4-1; the match to TRBD1 covers 8 bases. Germline values: CDR1 MGHRA, CDR2 YSYEKL. The CDR3 totals 15 residues. V lost 2 bases and J lost 5; bases outside the gene matches: 5. This chain's CDR3 is CASSQKDRGDQPQHF. CDR3 bases: TGCGCCAGCAGCCAAAAAGACAGGGGCGATCAGCCCCAGCATTTT.

This chain joins TRBV27 and TRBJ1-2; D ambiguous. Germline assignment: CDR1 MNHEY and CDR2 SMNVEV (reference sequence). The V end lost 3 bases, the J end lost 4 bases, and 9 bases lay between the germline ends. The CDR3 extends over 13 amino acids. CDR3 residues: CASSFGEGYGYTF. CDR3 coding DNA: TGTGCCAGCAGTTTTGGGGAAGGCTATGGCTACACCTTC.

Turning to this clone: Other DNA variants within this sample encode the same CDR3. This chain uses TRBV20-1 with TRBJ1-2; no clear D. Trimming stripped 3 bases from V and 3 bases from J, with 2 bases between. This CDR3 has 10 residues. The V gene's germline CDR1 is DFQATT and CDR2 SNEGSKA (reference sequence). CDR3 sequence: CSASDYGYTF. In DNA form, the CDR3 reads TGCAGTGCTAGTGACTATGGCTACACCTTC.

The chain uses TRBV5-1 and TRBJ2-1; D could derive from TRBD1 or TRBD2 (5 bases each). This CDR3 contains 14 residues. Germline CDR1 and CDR2: SGHRS and YFSETQ. Trimming pared 0 bases from V and 6 bases from J, leaving 10 bases between. The CDR3 protein is CASSLGAGTNEQFF. The CDR3 DNA reads TGCGCCAGCAGCTTGGGGGCAGGGACCAATGAGCAGTTCTTC.

The rearrangement links TRBV30 to TRBJ1-4; the match to TRBD1 covers 8 bases. The germline V gene encodes CDR1 GTSNPN and CDR2 SVGIG (reference sequence). The CDR3 is 12 amino acids. CDR3 amino acids: CGQGREGEKLFF. The CDR3 bases are TGTGGACAGGGGAGGGAAGGCGAAAAACTGTTTTTT.

V usage is TRBV5-4 and J usage is TRBJ2-5; TRBD2 matches 12 bases. This CDR3 comprises 14 residues. Germline CDR1 and CDR2: SGHNT and YYREEE (reference sequence). The V segment lost 5 bases and the J segment 4 bases; nucleotides outside the gene matches: 3. CDR3 loop: CASSPTSGGETQYF. The CDR3 DNA sequence: TGTGCCAGCAGTCCGACTAGCGGGGGAGAGACCCAGTACTTC.

The CDR3 DNA reads as TGTGCCAGCAGCCTTTTACAGGGTGTTACTGAAGCTTTCTTT. This translates into CASSLLQGVTEAFF. The gene calls are TRBV5-6 and TRBJ1-1, with D perhaps matching TRBD1 (6 bases). Germline V gene data show CDR1 as SGHDT and CDR2 as YYEEEE. V was shortened by 4 bases and J by 5 bases, with 15 bases between the two germline ends. This CDR3 region has 14 residues.

J is TRBJ1-5 and V is TRBV10-3; 7 bases line up with TRBD1. The J segment lost 1 base and the V segment lost 5 bases, leaving 2 bases of the junction unmatched. CDR3 length equals 14 residues. Germline-derived CDR1 and CDR2 are ENHRY and SYGVKD. The CDR3 here is CAISLGQSNQPQHF. CDR3 bases: TGTGCCATCAGTTTGGGACAGAGCAATCAGCCCCAGCATTTT.

V is TRBV10-3 and J is TRBJ2-5; D possibly corresponds to TRBD2 (5 bases). Between the trimmed V and J ends, which lost 6 bases and 0 bases, there was a span of 14 bases. There are 15 residues in the CDR3. The V gene's germline CDR1 is ENHRY and CDR2 SYGVKD. CDR3 nucleotides: TGTGCCATCAGAAACCCCAGAGGGAACCAAGAGACCCAGTACTTC. Residues: CAIRNPRGNQETQYF.

The chain couples TRBV6-5 to TRBJ1-2, with TRBD1 as a possible D gene (5 bases). Germline CDR1 MNHEY, CDR2 SVGAGI. Deletions cut 6 bases from V and 4 bases from J, with 12 bases between. The CDR3 loop spans 13 amino acids. The CDR3 DNA follows: TGTGCCAGCAGCCCCAGGGTATCCTATGGCTACACCTTC. It yields the protein CASSPRVSYGYTF.

In DNA, the CDR3 is TGTGCCAGCAGTTACGACCTTTACGAGCAGTACTTC. Its translation is CASSYDLYEQYF. This rearrangement joins TRBV6-5 to TRBJ2-7; D gene ambiguous. Germline lookup yields CDR1 MNHEY and CDR2 SVGAGI. The ends were cut back, 2 bases at V and 4 bases at J, with 6 bases in the middle. The CDR3 extends over 12 amino acids.

This clone appeared a single time. V gene TRBV18 combines with J gene TRBJ1-6; 7 bases align to TRBD1. Germline CDR1 is KGHSH and CDR2 is LQKENI. The CDR3 is 16 residues long. V was clipped by 5 bases and J by 6 bases; unmatched bases: 10. For the CDR3, the DNA is TGTGCCAGCTCATCGGACAGGCCACCCTCTAATTCACCCCTCCACTTT. Amino acids: CASSSDRPPSNSPLHF.